This record looks at one T cell receptor beta chain sequence and its context. No antigen is known for it. The sample comes from a study of T cells in Graves' hyperthyroidism and ophthalmopathy. Study-level findings and limits: Most thyroid clonotypes that were expanded above 0.001 also turned up in blood.

Uncontrolled infection, other autoimmune disease, pregnancy and lactation each barred patients from inclusion. Each diagnosis drew on symptoms, thyroxine, TRAb, thyroid ultrasound and orbital computed tomography findings. The V gene lost 4 bases and the J gene lost 1 base, with 13 bases spanning the gap. The CDR3 contains 15 residues. Looked up from germline, CDR1 is LGHDT and CDR2 is YNNKEL (reference sequence). Amplification of TCR beta CDR3 regions used RNA as the template. The primer set for the first-round RT-PCR of the TCR CDR3 was HTBI. Using its own MiXCR run on the multiplex PCR reads, TCRdb lists one record per CDR3 protein. Among hundreds of thousands of distinct CDR3 sequences listed, 14% to 15% were seen once.

The sequence derives from a woman aged 40 to 50 with Graves' ophthalmopathy. The chain has TRBV3-1 and TRBJ2-5; D is perhaps TRBD2 (5 bases). The sample taken for sequencing was blood. DNA of the CDR3: TGTGCCAGCAGCCCCCTCGAGGGCCTCCAAGAGACCCAGTACTTC. Translated, it gives CASSPLEGLQETQYF.